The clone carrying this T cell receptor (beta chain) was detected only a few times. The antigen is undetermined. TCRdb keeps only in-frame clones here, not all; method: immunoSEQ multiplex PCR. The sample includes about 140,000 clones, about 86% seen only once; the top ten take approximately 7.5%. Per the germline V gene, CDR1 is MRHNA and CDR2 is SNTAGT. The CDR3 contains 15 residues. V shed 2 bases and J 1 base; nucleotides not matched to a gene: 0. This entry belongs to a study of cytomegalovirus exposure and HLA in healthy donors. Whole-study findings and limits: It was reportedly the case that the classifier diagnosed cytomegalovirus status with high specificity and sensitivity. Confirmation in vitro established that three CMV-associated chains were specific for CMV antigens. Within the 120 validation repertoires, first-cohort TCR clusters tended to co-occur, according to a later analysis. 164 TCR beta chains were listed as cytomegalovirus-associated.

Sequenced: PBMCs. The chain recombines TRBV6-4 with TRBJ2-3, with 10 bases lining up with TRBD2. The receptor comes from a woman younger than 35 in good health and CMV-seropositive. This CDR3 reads CASSDTSGGTDTQYF. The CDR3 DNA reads TGTGCCAGCAGTGACACTAGCGGGGGCACAGATACGCAGTATTTT.